A selection of T cell receptor beta chains follows, all from one sample in a study of blood T cells in healthy people across ages. MiXCR, applied by TCRdb to the 5' RACE reads, yields one record per CDR3 protein. The sample carries approximately 800,000 distinct CDR3 sequences, 46% recorded once. Specimen: blood. The origin of the receptors is a man older than 75 in good health. Both conserved end residues are part of each CDR3. The D gene is left open where the match is weak. A clone size is listed for some rows: how often the clone was seen (once, few, many), or a class if it is expanded.

NA TRBJ2-1 TRBV7-2 many TGTGCCAGCAGCCCGGGACTGCAATACAATGAGCAGTTCTTC CASSPGLQYNEQFF
NA TRBJ2-2 TRBV6-2/TRBV6-3 few TGTGCCAGCAGTTCCGGGTCGAGCACCGGGGAGCTGTTTTTT CASSSGSSTGELFF
TRBD1 TRBJ1-3 TRBV25-1 NA TGTGCCAGCAGGGAGACTCAGGGGGCTGGAAACACCATATATTTT CASRETQGAGNTIYF
TRBD1 TRBJ2-7 TRBV5-1 many TGCGCCAGCAGCTTACAGGGGAAGGAGCAGTACTTC CASSLQGKEQYF
NA TRBJ2-5 TRBV20-1 NA TGCAGTGCCCTCAGGGCTGGGGCCTACAATGAGCAGTACTTC CSALRAGAYNEQYF
NA TRBJ2-3 TRBV29-1 many TGCAGCGTTCACGGGATCGTGGATACGCAGTATTTT CSVHGIVDTQYF
TRBD1 TRBJ2-7 TRBV12-3/TRBV12-4 many TGTGCCAGCGGGGGACAGGGGGCTTACGAGCAGTACTTC CASGGQGAYEQYF
TRBD1 TRBJ2-1 TRBV11-1 NA TGTGCCAGCAGCTCCGACAGGGGGCTGAGCGATGAGCAGTTCTTC CASSSDRGLSDEQFF
NA TRBJ2-6 TRBV20-1 NA TGCAGTGCCACTGGGGTTCCTGGGGCCAACGTCCTGACTTTC CSATGVPGANVLTF
TRBD2 TRBJ2-3 TRBV6-2/TRBV6-3 NA TGTGCCAGCAGTTACTCAGGCACTAGCGGGAGTTGGGTCACAGATACGCAGTATTTT CASSYSGTSGSWVTDTQYF
NA TRBJ1-1 TRBV7-2 many TGTGCCAGCAGCACACAGATGAACACTGAAGCTTTCTTT CASSTQMNTEAFF
NA TRBJ2-1 TRBV5-1 NA TGCGCCAGCAGCTCCCGGAGGGGACAGTCAAATGAGCAGTTCTTC CASSSRRGQSNEQFF
NA TRBJ1-6 TRBV7-9 NA TGTGCCAGCAGCCCCGGACACTCTGGGGCAGTTTCACCCCTCCACTTT CASSPGHSGAVSPLHF
NA TRBJ2-2 TRBV20-1 NA TGCAGTGCTAGAGACTTCAAGGAGGGAGTCAGCGGGGAGCTGTTTTTT CSARDFKEGVSGELFF